This TCR beta chain was sequenced for a study of monozygotic twins with inflammatory bowel disease. The CDR3 contains 15 residues. Germline values: CDR1 SGHVS, CDR2 FNYEAQ. From its re-call of the 5' RACE reads, TCRdb lists each CDR3 protein once, without DNA. This sample contains around 400,000 distinct CDR3 sequences. This chain connects TRBV7-6 to TRBJ2-1; TCRdb's D gene call, TRBD1, goes unchecked for lack of DNA. The receptor's source is a human donor with ulcerative colitis or Crohn's disease, or a healthy co-twin of an affected twin (not recorded which). Material for sequencing was blood. The CDR3 loop reads CASSLMTGSYDEQFF.